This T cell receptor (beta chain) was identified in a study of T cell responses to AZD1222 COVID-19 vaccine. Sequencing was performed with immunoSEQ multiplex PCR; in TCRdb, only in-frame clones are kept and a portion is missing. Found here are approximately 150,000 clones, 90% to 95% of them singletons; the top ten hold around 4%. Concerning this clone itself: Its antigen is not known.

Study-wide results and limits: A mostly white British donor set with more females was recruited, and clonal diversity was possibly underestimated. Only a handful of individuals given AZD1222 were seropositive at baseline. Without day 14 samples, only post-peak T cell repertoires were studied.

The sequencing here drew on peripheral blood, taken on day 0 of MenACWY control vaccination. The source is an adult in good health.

CDR3 sequence reads: CASSPSGSTHNEQFF. The CDR3 DNA reads TGTGCCAGCAGCCCGAGCGGGAGTACCCACAATGAGCAGTTCTTC. The chain has TRBV7-3 and TRBJ2-1, with 8 bases that match TRBD2. This CDR3 comprises 15 residues. Germline V gene sequence: CDR1 SGHTA, CDR2 FQGTGA. Unmatched junction bases numbered 8, after V lost 5 bases and J lost 5 bases.